The 7 T cell receptor beta chains in this list originate from one sample, sequenced in a study of T cell repertoires in ileal Crohn's disease. Libraries were prepared by immunoSEQ multiplex PCR; TCRdb keeps only in-frame clonotypes and omits some of them. This table holds tens of thousands of clones, over 75% found once. Sequencing was carried out using ileal tissue. The receptors originated from an adult with Crohn's disease.

The rearrangement joins TRBV7-8 to TRBJ2-7, with D hard to call. The CDR3 is 15 amino acids. The germline CDR1 and CDR2 sequences are SGHVS and FQNEAQ. V was shortened by 4 bases and J by 7 bases, with 20 bases between the two germline ends. This CDR3 reads CASSSQEAATWEQYF. The CDR3 DNA follows: TGTGCCAGCAGCTCCCAAGAGGCCGCAACGTGGGAGCAGTACTTC.

This clone showed up just a few times. CDR3 loop: CASRFLLGNAETQYF. CDR3 in DNA: TGTGCCAGCAGGTTTTTACTAGGGAACGCGGAGACCCAGTACTTC. The V call is TRBV6-1, the J call TRBJ2-5; possible D gene TRBD2, 5 bases. With 6 bases removed from V and 5 bases from J, the gap between germline ends came to 19 bases. The germline CDR1 and CDR2 sequences are MNHNS and SASEGT. The CDR3 extends over 15 amino acids.

The chain links TRBV19 to TRBJ2-2; a possible D gene is TRBD2 (5 bases). Germline loops: CDR1 LNHDA, CDR2 SQIVND (reference sequence). V was cut by 1 base and J by 3 bases, with 12 bases left in between. This CDR3 contains 16 residues. The CDR3 DNA reads as TGTGCCAGTAGTATAGCGTCAAGCGGTTACACCGGGGAGCTGTTTTTT. Its protein product is CASSIASSGYTGELFF.

The chain is built from TRBV7-2 and TRBJ2-7; 7 bases agree with TRBD2. The CDR3 contains 14 residues. V dropped 1 base and J dropped 4; count of bases not matched to a gene: 4. Germline V CDR1 and CDR2: SGHTA, FQGNSA. In nucleotides, the CDR3 is TGTGCCAGCAGCTTAGGGGGGAGGGATTACGAGCAGTACTTC. Translation: CASSLGGRDYEQYF.

The chain couples TRBV7-9 to TRBJ1-2; 7 bases fit TRBD1. CDR1 SEHNR and CDR2 FQNEAQ come from the germline V gene (reference sequence). This CDR3 region has 15 residues. With 4 bases clipped from V and 4 bases from J, the junction kept 9 bases outside the gene matches. CDR3 amino acids: CASSSDREIFYGYTF. CDR3 bases: TGTGCCAGCAGCTCAGACAGGGAGATATTCTATGGCTACACCTTC.

The rearrangement links TRBV5-1 to TRBJ1-6, with a possible D match to TRBD1 (6 bases). Looked up from germline, CDR1 is SGHRS and CDR2 is YFSETQ. The V and J ends lost 4 bases and 0 bases respectively, with 14 bases between them. This CDR3 is built from 17 residues. CDR3 nucleotides: TGCGCCAGCAGCAGGCAGGGGACGAGCTCCTATAATTCACCCCTCCACTTT. Encoded protein: CASSRQGTSSYNSPLHF.

The rearrangement joins TRBV7-6 to TRBJ2-7; 9 bases match TRBD1. Trimming removed 2 bases from V and 0 bases from J; junction bases left unmatched: 17. This CDR3 comprises 20 residues. Germline V gene data show CDR1 as SGHVS and CDR2 as FNYEAQ. The CDR3 DNA reads TGTGCCAGCAGCTTATCCCCCGGGACAGGGTCCTACGTGAGCTCCTACGAGCAGTACTTC. This encodes CASSLSPGTGSYVSSYEQYF.